The present entry profiles one TCR beta chain with its context. Assay: immunoSEQ multiplex PCR; the TCRdb copy retains only in-frame clones and omits some. The data show roughly 71,000 clones, under 95% seen once. The germline CDR1 and CDR2 sequences are MNHNS and SASEGT. V lost 3 bases and J 1 base, leaving 15 bases between the germline ends. The length of the CDR3 is 16 residues. The record originates from a study of T cells after somatic rescue of genetic block. J is TRBJ2-5 and V is TRBV6-1; D unclear. The sequencing input was peripheral blood mononuclear cells (PBMCs). The source is a man aged 30 to 39. The CDR3 is CASSDFSKNTQETQYF. The CDR3 DNA is TGTGCCAGCAGTGATTTTTCTAAAAATACCCAAGAGACCCAGTACTTC.